These 12 T cell receptor beta chains were all obtained from the same sample, sequenced in a study of cytotoxic CD8 clonotypes in ibrutinib-treated CLL (dated by TCRdb to about 2021). Reading the label with the study, this specimen's time point is: progressive disease on ibrutinib. The library came from the immunoSEQ multiplex PCR assay. Not all clones reach the TCRdb copy of this immuneACCESS table, which keeps in-frame sequences only. Checked studies attribute under half of the gap to unresolved V genes and leave the rest unexplained. This sample gives over 45,000 clones in total; 50% to 70% of them show up just once. About 24% of the sample is in the top ten clones. This material consisted of PBMCs, taken at disease progression, from a patient treated with ibrutinib. Receptors were obtained from a human donor with chronic lymphocytic leukemia.

This clone has more than one count but fewer than ten. The V and J genes are TRBV5-4 and TRBJ2-7, with 7 bases aligning to TRBD1. This CDR3 is built from 14 residues. Trimming removed 4 bases from V and 3 bases from J; junction bases left unmatched: 7. The germline V gene encodes CDR1 SGHNT and CDR2 YYREEE (reference sequence). CDR3 DNA: TGTGCCAGCAGCCGTAATTACAGGGGCTACGAGCAGTACTTC. Protein product: CASSRNYRGYEQYF.

This clone showed up just a few times. The chain links TRBV15 to TRBJ2-5; 7 nucleotides align to TRBD2. The CDR3 has 14 residues. Germline values: CDR1 LNHNV, CDR2 YYDKDF (reference sequence). V shed 3 bases, J shed 3 bases, and the junction held 4 bases outside the gene matches. CDR3 nucleotides: TGTGCCACCAGCAGGGGGGGGACTGAAGAGACCCAGTACTTC. Its translation: CATSRGGTEETQYF.

This clone came up a few times. V gene TRBV9 combines with J gene TRBJ2-3, with D perhaps matching TRBD2 (5 bases). The CDR3 covers 14 residues. Germline CDR1 reads SGDLS; CDR2 reads YYNGEE. Trimming stripped 3 bases from V and 4 bases from J, with 12 bases between. The CDR3 spells CASSGTRGADTQYF. For the CDR3, the DNA is TGTGCCAGCAGCGGAACTAGAGGAGCAGATACGCAGTATTTT.

This chain links TRBV30 with TRBJ2-5; 8 bases align to TRBD2. The CDR3 consists of 14 residues. The V segment lost 2 bases and the J segment 5 bases; nucleotides outside the gene matches: 7. Per germline, CDR1 GTSNPN and CDR2 SVGIG (reference sequence). CDR3 loop: CAWSTWSGGETQYF. Here the CDR3 DNA reads TGTGCCTGGAGTACTTGGTCGGGGGGGGAGACCCAGTACTTC.

This clone has a single count. The likely explanation is a read error, given a far larger clone one base away. The genes are TRBV2 and TRBJ2-5; D ambiguous. Trimming took 5 bases from V and 4 from J, leaving 2 bases between them. The germline V gene has CDR1 SNHLY and CDR2 FYNNEI. The CDR3 has 10 residues. CDR3 region: CASSRETQYF. The CDR3 DNA follows: TGTGCCAGCAGTCGAGAGACCCAGTACTTC.

Only a few counts were recorded for this clone. The gene calls are TRBV6-1 and TRBJ1-4, with D possibly being TRBD1 (5 bases). Germline CDR1 and CDR2: MNHNS and SASEGT. Trimming took off 3 bases at V and 10 bases at J, with 21 bases between the two ends. CDR3 length: 16 residues. The CDR3 here is CASSDDQPGRSGKLFF. The DNA of the CDR3 is TGTGCCAGCAGTGACGACCAGCCGGGGCGCTCAGGAAAACTGTTTTTT.

The chain carries TRBV27 and TRBJ1-2, with TRBD1 matching 11 bases. The CDR3 runs 15 residues. Germline CDR1 reads MNHEY; CDR2 reads SMNVEV (reference sequence). V gave up 3 bases and J gave up 8 bases; unmatched junction bases: 8. Here the CDR3 reads CASSFSGQGARGYTF. The CDR3 DNA reads as TGTGCCAGCAGTTTTTCAGGACAGGGGGCGCGGGGCTACACCTTC.

This chain connects TRBV5-1 to TRBJ1-4; weak D call: TRBD1 (5 bases). CDR1 and CDR2 (germline): SGHRS, YFSETQ. Deletions cut 3 bases from V and 4 bases from J, with 10 bases between. The CDR3 has 14 amino acids. The CDR3 loop reads CASSSGLGNEKLFF. Written as DNA, the CDR3 is TGCGCCAGCAGCTCGGGACTTGGTAATGAAAAACTGTTTTTT.

The gene calls are TRBV6-6 and TRBJ1-3; D is possibly TRBD1 (5 bases). There are 11 residues in the CDR3. V was trimmed by 8 bases and J by 4 bases, leaving 6 bases between them. The germline V gene has CDR1 MNHNY and CDR2 SVGAGI (reference sequence). The CDR3 region has the DNA TGTGCCAGCGGACAAGGAAACACCATATATTTT. Amino acids: CASGQGNTIYF.

The J gene is TRBJ2-7, the V gene TRBV7-2; D possibly corresponds to TRBD1 (7 bases). The V end lost 1 base, the J end lost 6 bases, and 13 bases lay between the germline ends. This CDR3 comprises 14 residues. The germline gives CDR1 SGHTA, CDR2 FQGNSA. The CDR3 spells CASSLVGQGGEQYF. In DNA, the CDR3 is TGTGCCAGCAGCTTAGTAGGCCAGGGGGGCGAGCAGTACTTC.

J is TRBJ2-1 and V is TRBV28; D possibly uses TRBD1 or TRBD2 (5 bases each). CDR1 is MDHEN, CDR2 SYDVKM, per germline. The CDR3 extends over 14 amino acids. Trimming cost V 7 bases and J 3 bases, with 13 bases left between them. For the CDR3, the DNA is TGTGCCAGCACGGGGCAGGGCCTCTACAATGAGCAGTTCTTC. Amino acids: CASTGQGLYNEQFF.

The chain carries TRBV30 and TRBJ1-2, with a tentative D call TRBD1 (5 bases). This CDR3 spans 12 amino acids. Germline V gives CDR1 GTSNPN, CDR2 SVGIG (reference sequence). V shed 8 bases and J shed 7 bases, with 17 bases lying between them. In nucleotides, the CDR3 is TGTGCCCTTTTGGGGGGAGGTAGTGGCTACACCTTC. It yields the protein CALLGGGSGYTF.